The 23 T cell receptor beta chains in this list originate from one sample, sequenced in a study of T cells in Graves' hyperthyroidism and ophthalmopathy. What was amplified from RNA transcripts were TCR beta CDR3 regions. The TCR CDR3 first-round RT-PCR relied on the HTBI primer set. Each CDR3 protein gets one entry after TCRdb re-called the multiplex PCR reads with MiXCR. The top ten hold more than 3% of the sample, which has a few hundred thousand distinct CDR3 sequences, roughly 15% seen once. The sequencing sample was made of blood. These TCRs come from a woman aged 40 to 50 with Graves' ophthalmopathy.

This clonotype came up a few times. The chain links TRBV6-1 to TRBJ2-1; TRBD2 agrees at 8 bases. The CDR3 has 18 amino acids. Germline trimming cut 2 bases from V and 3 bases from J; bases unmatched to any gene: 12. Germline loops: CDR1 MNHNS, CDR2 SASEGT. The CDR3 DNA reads TGTGCCAGCAGTGAAAATCCCGTAAAACGGGAGGGCTACAATGAGCAGTTCTTC. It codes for CASSENPVKREGYNEQFF.

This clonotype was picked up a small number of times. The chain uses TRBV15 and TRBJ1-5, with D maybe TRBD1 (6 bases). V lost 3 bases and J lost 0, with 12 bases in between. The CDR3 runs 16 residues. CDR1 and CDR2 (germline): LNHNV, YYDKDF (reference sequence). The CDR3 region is CATSSRDIHSNQPQHF. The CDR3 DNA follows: TGTGCCACCAGCAGCCGGGACATACATAGCAATCAGCCCCAGCATTTT.

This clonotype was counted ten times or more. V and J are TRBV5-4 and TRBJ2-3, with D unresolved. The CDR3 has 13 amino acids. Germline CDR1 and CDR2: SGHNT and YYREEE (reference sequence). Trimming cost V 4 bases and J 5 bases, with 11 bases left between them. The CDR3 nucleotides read TGTGCCAGCAGCCCGCCCGGAGAAGATACGCAGTATTTT. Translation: CASSPPGEDTQYF. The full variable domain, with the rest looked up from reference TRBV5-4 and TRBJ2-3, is ETGVTQSPTHLIKTRGQQVTLRCSSQSGHNTVSWYQQALGQGPQFIFQYYREEENGRGNFPPRFSGLQFPNYSSELNVNALELDDSALYLCASSPPGEDTQYFGPGTRLTVL.

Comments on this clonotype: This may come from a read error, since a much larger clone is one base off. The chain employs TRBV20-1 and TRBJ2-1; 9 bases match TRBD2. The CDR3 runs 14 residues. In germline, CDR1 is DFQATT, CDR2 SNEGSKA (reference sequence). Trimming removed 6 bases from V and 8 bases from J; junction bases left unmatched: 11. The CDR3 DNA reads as TGCAGTGCCTGGACTAGCGAGGGTGGGGATGAGCAGTTCTTC. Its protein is CSAWTSEGGDEQFF.

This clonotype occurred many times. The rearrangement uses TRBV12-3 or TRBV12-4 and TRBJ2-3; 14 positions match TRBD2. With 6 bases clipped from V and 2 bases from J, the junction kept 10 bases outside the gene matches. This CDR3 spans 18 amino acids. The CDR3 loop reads CASRSGTSGRFVTDTQYF. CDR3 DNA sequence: TGTGCCAGCAGATCCGGGACTAGCGGGAGATTCGTCACAGATACGCAGTATTTT.

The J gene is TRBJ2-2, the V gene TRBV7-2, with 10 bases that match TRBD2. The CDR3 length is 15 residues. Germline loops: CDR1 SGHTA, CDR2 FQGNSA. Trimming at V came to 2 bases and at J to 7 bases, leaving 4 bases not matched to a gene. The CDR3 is CASSLSTSGVGELFF. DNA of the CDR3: TGTGCCAGCAGCTTATCAACTAGCGGGGTCGGGGAGCTGTTTTTT.

CDR3 protein: CASGLDSGTGDYEQFF. DNA for the CDR3: TGTGCTAGTGGTTTGGACTCCGGGACAGGAGATTACGAGCAGTTCTTC. This chain connects TRBV12-5 to TRBJ2-7, with 8 nucleotides matching TRBD1. The end of the DNA is better explained by TRBJ2-1, so the J call may be wrong. The CDR3 has 16 amino acids. Germline-derived CDR1 and CDR2 are LGHNT and FRNRAP.

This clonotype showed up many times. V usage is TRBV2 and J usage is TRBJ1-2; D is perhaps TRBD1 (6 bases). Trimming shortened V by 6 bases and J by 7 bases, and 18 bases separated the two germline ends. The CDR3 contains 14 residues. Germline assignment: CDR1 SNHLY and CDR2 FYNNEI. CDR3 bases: TGTGCCAGCAGGGAACTACAGGGTCGGGTTGGCTACACCTTC. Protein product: CASRELQGRVGYTF. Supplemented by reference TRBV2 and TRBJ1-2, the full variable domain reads EPEVTQTPSHQVTQMGQEVILRCVPISNHLYFYWYRQILGQKVEFLVSFYNNEISEKSEIFDDQFSVERPDGSNFTLKIRSTKLEDSAMYFCASRELQGRVGYTFGSGTRLTVV.

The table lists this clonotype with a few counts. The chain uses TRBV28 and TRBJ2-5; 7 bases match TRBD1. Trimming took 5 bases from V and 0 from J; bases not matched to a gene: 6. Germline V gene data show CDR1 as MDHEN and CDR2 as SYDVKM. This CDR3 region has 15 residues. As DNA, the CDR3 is TGTGCCAGCAGTAGCCACAGGGGCCACCAAGAGACCCAGTACTTC. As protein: CASSSHRGHQETQYF.

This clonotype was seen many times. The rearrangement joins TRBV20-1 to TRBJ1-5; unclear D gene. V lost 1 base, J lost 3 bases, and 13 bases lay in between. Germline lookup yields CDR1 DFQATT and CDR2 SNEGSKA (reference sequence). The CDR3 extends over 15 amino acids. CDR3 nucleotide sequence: TGCAGTGCTAGAGTAGGCGCAGAGGACAATCAGCCCCAGCATTTT. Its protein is CSARVGAEDNQPQHF.

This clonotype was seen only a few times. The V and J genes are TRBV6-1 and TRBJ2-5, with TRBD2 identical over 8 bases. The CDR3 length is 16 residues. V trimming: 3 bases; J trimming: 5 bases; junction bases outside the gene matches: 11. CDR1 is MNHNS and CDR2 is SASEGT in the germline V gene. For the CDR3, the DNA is TGTGCCAGCAGTGAGCCCAGCGGGGGCCCCGGGGAGACCCAGTACTTC. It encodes CASSEPSGGPGETQYF.

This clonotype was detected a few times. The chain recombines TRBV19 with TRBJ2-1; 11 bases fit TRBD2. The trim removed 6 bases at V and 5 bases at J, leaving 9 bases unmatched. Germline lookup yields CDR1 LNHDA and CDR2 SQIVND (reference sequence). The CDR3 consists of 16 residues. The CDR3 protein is CASSPQLAGEHNEQFF. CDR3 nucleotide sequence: TGTGCCAGTAGCCCTCAACTAGCGGGAGAGCACAATGAGCAGTTCTTC.

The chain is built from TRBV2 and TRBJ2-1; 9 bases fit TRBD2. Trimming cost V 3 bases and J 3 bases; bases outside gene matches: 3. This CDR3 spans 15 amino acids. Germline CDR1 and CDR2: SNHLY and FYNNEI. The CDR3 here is CASSDPTSGYNEQFF. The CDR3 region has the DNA TGTGCCAGCAGTGACCCGACTAGCGGCTACAATGAGCAGTTCTTC.

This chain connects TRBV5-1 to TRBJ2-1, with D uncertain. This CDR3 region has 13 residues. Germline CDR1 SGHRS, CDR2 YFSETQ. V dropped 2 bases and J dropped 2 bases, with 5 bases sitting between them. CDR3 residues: CASSFEAYNEQFF. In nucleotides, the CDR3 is TGCGCCAGCAGCTTTGAAGCCTACAATGAGCAGTTCTTC.

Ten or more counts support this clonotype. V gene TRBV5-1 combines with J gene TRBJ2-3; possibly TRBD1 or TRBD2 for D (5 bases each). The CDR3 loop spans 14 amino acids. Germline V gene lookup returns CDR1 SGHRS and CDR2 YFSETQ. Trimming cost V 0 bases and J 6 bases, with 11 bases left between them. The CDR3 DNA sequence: TGCGCCAGCAGCTTGGGTTCCGGGACGGATACGCAGTATTTT. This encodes CASSLGSGTDTQYF.

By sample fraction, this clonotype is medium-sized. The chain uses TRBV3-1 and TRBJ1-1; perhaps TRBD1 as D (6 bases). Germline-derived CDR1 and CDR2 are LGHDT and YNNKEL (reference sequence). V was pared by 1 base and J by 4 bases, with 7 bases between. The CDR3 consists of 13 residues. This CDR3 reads CASSQVRGTEAFF. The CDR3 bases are TGTGCCAGCAGCCAAGTCAGGGGCACTGAAGCTTTCTTT.

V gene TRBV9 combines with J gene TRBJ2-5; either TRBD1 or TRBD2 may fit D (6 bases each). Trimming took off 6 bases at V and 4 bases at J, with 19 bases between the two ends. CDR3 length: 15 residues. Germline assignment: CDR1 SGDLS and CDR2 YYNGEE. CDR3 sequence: CASTARGGLGETQYF. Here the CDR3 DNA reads TGTGCCAGCACGGCTCGAGGGGGGCTTGGAGAGACCCAGTACTTC.

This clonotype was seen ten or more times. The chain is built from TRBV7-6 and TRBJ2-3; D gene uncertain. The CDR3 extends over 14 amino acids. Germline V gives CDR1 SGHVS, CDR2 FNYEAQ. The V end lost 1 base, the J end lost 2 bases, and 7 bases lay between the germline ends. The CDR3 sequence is CASSLGPFTDTQYF. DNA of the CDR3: TGTGCCAGCAGCTTAGGTCCATTCACAGATACGCAGTATTTT.

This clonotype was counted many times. Written as DNA, the CDR3 is TGTGCCAGCAGACCTACGGGACAGGGGGCATACACTGAAGCTTTCTTT. This codes for CASRPTGQGAYTEAFF. This chain connects TRBV12-3 or TRBV12-4 to TRBJ1-1, with 12 bases fitting TRBD1. V lost 6 bases to trimming and J lost 3 bases; unmatched junction nucleotides: 8. The CDR3 consists of 16 residues.

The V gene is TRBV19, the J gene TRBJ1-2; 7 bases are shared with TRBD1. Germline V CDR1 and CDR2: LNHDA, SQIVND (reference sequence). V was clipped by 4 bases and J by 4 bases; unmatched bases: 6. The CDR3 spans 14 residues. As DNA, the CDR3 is TGTGCCAGTAGTACCTCGGGACAGACCTATGGCTACACCTTC. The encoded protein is CASSTSGQTYGYTF.

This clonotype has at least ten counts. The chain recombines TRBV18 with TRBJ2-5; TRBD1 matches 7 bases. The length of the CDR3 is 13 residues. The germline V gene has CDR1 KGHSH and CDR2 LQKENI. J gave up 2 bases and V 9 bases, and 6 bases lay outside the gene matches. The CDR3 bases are TGTGCCAGTAAAAAGGGACAGCAAGAGACCCAGTACTTC. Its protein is CASKKGQQETQYF.

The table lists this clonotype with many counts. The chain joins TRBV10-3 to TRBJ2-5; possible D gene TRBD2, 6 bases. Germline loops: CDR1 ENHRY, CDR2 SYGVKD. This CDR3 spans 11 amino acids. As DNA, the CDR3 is TGTGCTGCGAAGCGGGAAGAGACCCAGTACTTC. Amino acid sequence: CAAKREETQYF.

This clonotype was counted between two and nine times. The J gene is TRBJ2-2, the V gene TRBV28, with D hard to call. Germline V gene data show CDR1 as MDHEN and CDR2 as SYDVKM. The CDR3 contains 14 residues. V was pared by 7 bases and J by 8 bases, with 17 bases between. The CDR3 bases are TGTGCCAGCACAAGGCCGCCTAAGGGAGGGGAGCTGTTTTTT. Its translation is CASTRPPKGGELFF.